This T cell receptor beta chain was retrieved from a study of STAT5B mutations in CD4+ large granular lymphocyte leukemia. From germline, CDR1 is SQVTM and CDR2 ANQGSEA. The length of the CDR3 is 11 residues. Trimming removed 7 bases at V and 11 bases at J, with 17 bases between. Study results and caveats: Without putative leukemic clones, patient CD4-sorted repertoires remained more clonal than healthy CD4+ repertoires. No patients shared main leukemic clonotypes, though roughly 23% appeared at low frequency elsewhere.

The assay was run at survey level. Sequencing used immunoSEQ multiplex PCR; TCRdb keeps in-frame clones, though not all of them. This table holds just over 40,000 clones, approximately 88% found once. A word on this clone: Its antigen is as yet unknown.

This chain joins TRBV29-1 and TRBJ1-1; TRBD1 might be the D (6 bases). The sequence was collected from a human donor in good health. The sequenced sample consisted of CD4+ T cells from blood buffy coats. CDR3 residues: CSASGGADAFF. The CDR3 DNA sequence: TGCAGCGCCTCGGGGGGGGCGGATGCTTTCTTT. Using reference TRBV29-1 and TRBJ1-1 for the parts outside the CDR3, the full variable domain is SAVISQKPSRDICQRGTSLTIQCQVDSQVTMMFWYRQQPGQSLTLIATANQGSEATYESGFVIDKFPISRPNLTFSTLTVSNMSPEDSSIYLCSASGGADAFFGQGTRLTVV.